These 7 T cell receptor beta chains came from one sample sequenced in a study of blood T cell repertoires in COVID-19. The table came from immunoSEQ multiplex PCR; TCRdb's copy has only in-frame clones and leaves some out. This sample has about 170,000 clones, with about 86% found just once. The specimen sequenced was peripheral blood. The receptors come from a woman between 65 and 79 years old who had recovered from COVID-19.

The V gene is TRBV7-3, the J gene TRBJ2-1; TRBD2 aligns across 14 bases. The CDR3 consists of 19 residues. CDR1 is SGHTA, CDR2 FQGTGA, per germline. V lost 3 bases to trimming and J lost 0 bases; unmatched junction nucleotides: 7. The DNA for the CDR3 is TGTGCCAGCAGCTTTGGGATCGGGACTAGCGGGAGCTCCTACAATGAGCAGTTCTTC. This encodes CASSFGIGTSGSSYNEQFF.

The CDR3 nucleotides read TGTGCCAGCAGTTTCGACAGGTCCTATGGCTACACCTTC. It encodes CASSFDRSYGYTF. The J gene is TRBJ1-2, the V gene TRBV27; a weak D match, TRBD1 (6 bases). This CDR3 region has 13 residues. Germline V gene data show CDR1 as MNHEY and CDR2 as SMNVEV (reference sequence). Trimming took off 3 bases at V and 4 bases at J, with 9 bases between the two ends.

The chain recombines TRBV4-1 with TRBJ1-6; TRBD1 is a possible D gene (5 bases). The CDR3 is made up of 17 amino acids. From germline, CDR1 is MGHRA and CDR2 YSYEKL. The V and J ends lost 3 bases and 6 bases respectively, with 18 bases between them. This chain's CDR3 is CASSQPGRRGSNSPLHF. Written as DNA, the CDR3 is TGCGCCAGCAGCCAGCCGGGGCGCCGGGGGAGTAATTCACCCCTCCACTTT.

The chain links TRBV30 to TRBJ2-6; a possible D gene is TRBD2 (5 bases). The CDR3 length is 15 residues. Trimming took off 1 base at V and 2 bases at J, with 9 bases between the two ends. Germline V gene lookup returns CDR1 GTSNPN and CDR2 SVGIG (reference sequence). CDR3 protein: CAWSATRAGANVLTF. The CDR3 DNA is TGTGCCTGGAGTGCTACGAGGGCTGGGGCCAACGTCCTGACTTTC.

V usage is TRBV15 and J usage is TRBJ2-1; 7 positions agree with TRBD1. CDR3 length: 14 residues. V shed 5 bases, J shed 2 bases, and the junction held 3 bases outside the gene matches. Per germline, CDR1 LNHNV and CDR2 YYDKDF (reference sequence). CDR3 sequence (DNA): TGTGCCACCAGCCGCCAGGGGGCCTACAATGAGCAGTTCTTC. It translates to CATSRQGAYNEQFF.

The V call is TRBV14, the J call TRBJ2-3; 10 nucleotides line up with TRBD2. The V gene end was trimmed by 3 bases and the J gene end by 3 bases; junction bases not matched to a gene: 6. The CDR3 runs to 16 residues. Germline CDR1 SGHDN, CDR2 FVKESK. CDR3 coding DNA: TGTGCCAGCAGCCACTCTAGCGGGAGAGGAACAGATACGCAGTATTTT. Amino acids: CASSHSSGRGTDTQYF.

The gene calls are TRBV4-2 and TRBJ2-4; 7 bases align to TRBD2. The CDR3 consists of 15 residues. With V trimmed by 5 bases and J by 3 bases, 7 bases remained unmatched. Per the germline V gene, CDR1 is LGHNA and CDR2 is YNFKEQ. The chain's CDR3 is CASSAPSGGKNIQYF. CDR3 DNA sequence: TGTGCCAGCAGCGCCCCTTCGGGGGGCAAAAACATTCAGTACTTC.